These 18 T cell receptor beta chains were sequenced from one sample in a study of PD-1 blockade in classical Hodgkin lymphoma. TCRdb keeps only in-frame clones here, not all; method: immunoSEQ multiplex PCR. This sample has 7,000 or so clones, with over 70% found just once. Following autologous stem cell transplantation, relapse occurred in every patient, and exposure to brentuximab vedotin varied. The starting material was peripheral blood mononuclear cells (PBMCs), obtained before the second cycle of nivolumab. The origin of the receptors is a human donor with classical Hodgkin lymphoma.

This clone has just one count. The DNA for the CDR3 is TGTGCCAGCAGCACAGGGGTAAACATTCAGTACTTC. This sequence encodes CASSTGVNIQYF. J is TRBJ2-4 and V is TRBV7-2; 7 nucleotides align to TRBD1. The V segment lost 5 bases and the J segment 6 bases; nucleotides outside the gene matches: 1. Germline V CDR1 and CDR2: SGHTA, FQGNSA. The CDR3 extends over 12 amino acids.

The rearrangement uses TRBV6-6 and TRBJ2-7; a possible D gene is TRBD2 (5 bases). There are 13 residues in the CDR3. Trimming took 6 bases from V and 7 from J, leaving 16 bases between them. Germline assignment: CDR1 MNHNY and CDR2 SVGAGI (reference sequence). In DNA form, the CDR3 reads TGTGCCAGCAGAGTTCCGACTATTAAGGAGCAGTACTTC. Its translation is CASRVPTIKEQYF.

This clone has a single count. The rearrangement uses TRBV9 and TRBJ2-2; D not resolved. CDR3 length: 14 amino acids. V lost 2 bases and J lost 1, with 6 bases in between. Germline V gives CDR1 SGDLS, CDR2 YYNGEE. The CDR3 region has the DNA TGTGCCAGCAGCGTGCACGGGAACACCGGGGAGCTGTTTTTT. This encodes CASSVHGNTGELFF. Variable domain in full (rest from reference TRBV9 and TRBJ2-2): DSGVTQTPKHLITATGQRVTLRCSPRSGDLSVYWYQQSLDQGLQFLIQYYNGEERAKGNILERFSAQQFPDLHSELNLSSLELGDSALYFCASSVHGNTGELFFGEGSRLTVL.

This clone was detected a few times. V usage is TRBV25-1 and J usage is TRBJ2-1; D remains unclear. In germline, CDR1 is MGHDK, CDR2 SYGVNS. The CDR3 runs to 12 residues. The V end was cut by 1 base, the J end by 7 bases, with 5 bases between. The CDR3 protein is CASSEWSNEQFF. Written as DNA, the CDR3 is TGTGCCAGCAGTGAATGGAGTAATGAGCAGTTCTTC.

The CDR3 sequence: CATYRQEGWYF. The CDR3 coding sequence is TGTGCCACCTATCGACAGGAAGGGTGGTATTTT. The V gene is TRBV28, the J gene TRBJ2-3; D is possibly TRBD1 (6 bases). The CDR3 totals 11 residues. V shed 10 bases and J shed 14 bases, with 19 bases lying between them. Germline assignment: CDR1 MDHEN and CDR2 SYDVKM.

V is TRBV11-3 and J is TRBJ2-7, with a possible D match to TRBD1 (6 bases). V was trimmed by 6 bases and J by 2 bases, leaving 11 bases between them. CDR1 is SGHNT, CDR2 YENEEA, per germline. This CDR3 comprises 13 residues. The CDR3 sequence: CASSQGTTYEQYF. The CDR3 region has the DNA TGTGCCAGCAGTCAGGGGACCACCTACGAGCAGTACTTC.

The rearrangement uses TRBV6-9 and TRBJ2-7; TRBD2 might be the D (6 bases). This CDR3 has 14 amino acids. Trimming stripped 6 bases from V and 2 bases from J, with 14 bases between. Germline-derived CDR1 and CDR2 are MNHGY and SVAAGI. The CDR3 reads CASRAVGTPYEQYF. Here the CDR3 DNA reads TGTGCCAGCAGGGCAGTCGGGACTCCCTACGAGCAGTACTTC.

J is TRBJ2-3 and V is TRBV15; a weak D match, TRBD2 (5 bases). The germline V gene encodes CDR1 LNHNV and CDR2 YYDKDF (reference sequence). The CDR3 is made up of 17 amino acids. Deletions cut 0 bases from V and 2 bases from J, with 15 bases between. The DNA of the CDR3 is TGTGCCACCAGCAGAGATATCCTAGGGAGTACCACAGATACGCAGTATTTT. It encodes CATSRDILGSTTDTQYF.

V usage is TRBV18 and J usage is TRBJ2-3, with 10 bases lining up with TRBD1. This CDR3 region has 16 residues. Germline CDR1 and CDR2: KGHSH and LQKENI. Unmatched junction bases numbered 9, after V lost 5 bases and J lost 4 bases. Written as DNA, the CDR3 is TGTGCCAGCTCAACCCCATCGGGACAGGGGCCAGATACGCAGTATTTT. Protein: CASSTPSGQGPDTQYF.

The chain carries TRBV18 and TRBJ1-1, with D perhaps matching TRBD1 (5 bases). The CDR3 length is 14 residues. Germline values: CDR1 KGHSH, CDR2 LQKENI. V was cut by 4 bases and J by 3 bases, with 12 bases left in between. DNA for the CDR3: TGTGCCAGCTCACTCGGGGCGAGCCACACTGAAGCTTTCTTT. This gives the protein CASSLGASHTEAFF. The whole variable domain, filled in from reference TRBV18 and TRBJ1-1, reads NAGVMQNPRHLVRRRGQEARLRCSPMKGHSHVYWYRQLPEEGLKFMVYLQKENIIDESGMPKERFSAEFPKEGPSILRIQQVVRGDSAAYFCASSLGASHTEAFFGQGTRLTVV.

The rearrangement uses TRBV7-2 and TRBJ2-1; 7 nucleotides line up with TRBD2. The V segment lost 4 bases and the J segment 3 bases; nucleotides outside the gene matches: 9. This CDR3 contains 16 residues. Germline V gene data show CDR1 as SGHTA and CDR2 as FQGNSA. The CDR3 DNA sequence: TGTGCCAGCAGCTCCCCGGGACTACTAAACTACAATGAGCAGTTCTTC. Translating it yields CASSSPGLLNYNEQFF. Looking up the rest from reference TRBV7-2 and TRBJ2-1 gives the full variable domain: GAGVSQSPSNKVTEKGKDVELRCDPISGHTALYWYRQSLGQGLEFLIYFQGNSAPDKSGLPSDRFSAERTGGSVSTLTIQRTQQEDSAVYLCASSSPGLLNYNEQFFGPGTRLTVL.

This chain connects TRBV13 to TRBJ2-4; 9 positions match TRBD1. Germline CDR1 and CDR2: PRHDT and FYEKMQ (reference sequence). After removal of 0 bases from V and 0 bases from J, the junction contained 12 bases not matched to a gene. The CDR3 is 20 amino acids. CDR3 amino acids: CASSLGAGQGRQKAKNIQYF. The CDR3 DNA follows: TGTGCCAGCAGCTTAGGCGCGGGACAGGGAAGACAGAAAGCCAAAAACATTCAGTACTTC.

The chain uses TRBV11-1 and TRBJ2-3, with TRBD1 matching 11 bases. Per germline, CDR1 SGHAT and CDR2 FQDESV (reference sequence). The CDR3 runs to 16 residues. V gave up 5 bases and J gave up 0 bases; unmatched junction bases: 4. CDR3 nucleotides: TGTGCCAGCAGCCGGACAGGGGGCCTAAGCACAGATACGCAGTATTTT. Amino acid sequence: CASSRTGGLSTDTQYF.

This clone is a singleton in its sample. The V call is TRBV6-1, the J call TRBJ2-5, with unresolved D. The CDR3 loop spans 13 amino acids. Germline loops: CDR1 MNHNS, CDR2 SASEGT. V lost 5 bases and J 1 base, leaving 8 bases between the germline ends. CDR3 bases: TGTGCCAGCAGTCCCGACATCCAAGAGACCCAGTACTTC. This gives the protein CASSPDIQETQYF.

CDR3 loop: CASSKPTGLEVTEAFF. In nucleotides, the CDR3 is TGCGCCAGCAGCAAACCGACAGGGTTGGAGGTCACTGAAGCTTTCTTT. The rearrangement uses TRBV5-1 and TRBJ1-1; TRBD1 matches at 7 bases. CDR1 SGHRS and CDR2 YFSETQ come from the germline V gene. J lost 4 bases, V lost 4 bases, and 13 bases had no gene match. The CDR3 contains 16 residues.

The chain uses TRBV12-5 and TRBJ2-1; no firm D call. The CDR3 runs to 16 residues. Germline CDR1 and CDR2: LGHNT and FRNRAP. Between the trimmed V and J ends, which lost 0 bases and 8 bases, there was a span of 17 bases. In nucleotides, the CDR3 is TGTGCTAGTGGTTTGGTAAGCTATTGCGTCCTCTATGAGCAGTTCTTC. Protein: CASGLVSYCVLYEQFF.

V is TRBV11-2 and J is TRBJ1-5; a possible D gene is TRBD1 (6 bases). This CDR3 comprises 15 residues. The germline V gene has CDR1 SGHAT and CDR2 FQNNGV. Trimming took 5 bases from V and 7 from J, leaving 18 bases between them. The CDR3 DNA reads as TGTGCCAGCAGCCCCGACGGACAGACGGGGCAGCCCCAGCATTTT. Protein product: CASSPDGQTGQPQHF.

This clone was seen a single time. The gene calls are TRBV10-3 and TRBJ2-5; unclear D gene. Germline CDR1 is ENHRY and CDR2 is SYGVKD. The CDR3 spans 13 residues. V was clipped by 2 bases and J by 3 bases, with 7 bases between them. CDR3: CAISELGKETQYF. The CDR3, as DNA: TGTGCCATCAGTGAGCTGGGAAAAGAGACCCAGTACTTC.